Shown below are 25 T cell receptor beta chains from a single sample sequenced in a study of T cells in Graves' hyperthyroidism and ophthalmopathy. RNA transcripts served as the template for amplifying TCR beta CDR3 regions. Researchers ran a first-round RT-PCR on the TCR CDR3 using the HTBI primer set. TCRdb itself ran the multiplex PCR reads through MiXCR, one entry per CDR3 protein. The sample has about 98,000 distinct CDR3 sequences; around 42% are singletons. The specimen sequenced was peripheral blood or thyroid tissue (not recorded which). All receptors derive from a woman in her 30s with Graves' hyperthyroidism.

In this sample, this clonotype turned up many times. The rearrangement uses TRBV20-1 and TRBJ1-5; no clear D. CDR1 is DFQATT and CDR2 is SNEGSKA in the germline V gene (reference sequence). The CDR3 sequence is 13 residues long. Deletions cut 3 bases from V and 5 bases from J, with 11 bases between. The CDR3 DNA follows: TGCAGTGCTAGTGTCCGACAAGATCAGCCCCAGCATTTT. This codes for CSASVRQDQPQHF.

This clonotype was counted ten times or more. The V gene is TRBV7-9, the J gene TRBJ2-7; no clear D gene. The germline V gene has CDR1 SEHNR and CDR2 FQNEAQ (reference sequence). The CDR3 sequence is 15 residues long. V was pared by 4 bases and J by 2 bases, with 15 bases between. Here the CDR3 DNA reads TGTGCCAGCAGCTCTCCCCGCGTAGAAGCCTACGAGCAGTACTTC. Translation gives CASSSPRVEAYEQYF.

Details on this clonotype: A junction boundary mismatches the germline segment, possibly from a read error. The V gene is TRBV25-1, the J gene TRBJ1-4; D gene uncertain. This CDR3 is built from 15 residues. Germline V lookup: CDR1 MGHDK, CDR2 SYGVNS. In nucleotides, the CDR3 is TGTGCCAGCAGTGGAAATATCGTCACTAATGAGAAACCGTTTTTT. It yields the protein CASSGNIVTNEKPFF. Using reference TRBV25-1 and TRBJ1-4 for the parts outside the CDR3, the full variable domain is EADIYQTPRYLVIGTGKKITLECSQTMGHDKMYWYQQDPGMELHLIHYSYGVNSTEKGDLSSESTVSRIRTEHFPLTLESARPSHTSQYLCASSGNIVTNEKPFFGSGTQLSVL.

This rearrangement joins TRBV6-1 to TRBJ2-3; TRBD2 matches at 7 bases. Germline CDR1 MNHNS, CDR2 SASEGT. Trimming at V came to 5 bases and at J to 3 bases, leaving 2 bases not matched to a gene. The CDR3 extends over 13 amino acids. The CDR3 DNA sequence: TGTGCCAGCAGTACCGGGAGGACAGATACGCAGTATTTT. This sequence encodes CASSTGRTDTQYF.

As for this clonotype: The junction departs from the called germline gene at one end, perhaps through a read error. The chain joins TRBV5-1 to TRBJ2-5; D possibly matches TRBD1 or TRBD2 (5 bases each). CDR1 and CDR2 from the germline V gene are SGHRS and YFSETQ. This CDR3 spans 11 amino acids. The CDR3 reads CASSLNGGQYF. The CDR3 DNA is TGTGCCAGCAGCTTAAATGGGGGACAGTACTTC.

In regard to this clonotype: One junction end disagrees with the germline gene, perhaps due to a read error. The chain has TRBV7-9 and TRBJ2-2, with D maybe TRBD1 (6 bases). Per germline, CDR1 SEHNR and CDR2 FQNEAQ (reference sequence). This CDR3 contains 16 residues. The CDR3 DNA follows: TGTGCCAGCAGCCACGTGACAGGCGAGAACACCGGGGAGCTGCTTTTT. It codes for CASSHVTGENTGELLF.

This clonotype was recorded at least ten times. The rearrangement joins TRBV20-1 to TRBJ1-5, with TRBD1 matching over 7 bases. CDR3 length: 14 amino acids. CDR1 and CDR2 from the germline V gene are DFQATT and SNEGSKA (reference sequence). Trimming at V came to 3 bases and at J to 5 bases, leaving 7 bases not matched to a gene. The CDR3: CSARTGFIDQPQHF. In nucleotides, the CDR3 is TGCAGTGCTAGGACAGGGTTTATAGATCAGCCCCAGCATTTT.

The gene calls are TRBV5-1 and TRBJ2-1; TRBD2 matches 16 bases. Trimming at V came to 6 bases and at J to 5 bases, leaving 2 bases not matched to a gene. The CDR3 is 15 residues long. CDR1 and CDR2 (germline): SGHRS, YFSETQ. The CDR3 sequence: CASTGLAGGDNEQFF. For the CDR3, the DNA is TGCGCCAGCACGGGACTAGCGGGAGGGGACAATGAGCAGTTCTTC. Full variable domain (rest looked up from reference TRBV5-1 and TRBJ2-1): KAGVTQTPRYLIKTRGQQVTLSCSPISGHRSVSWYQQTPGQGLQFLFEYFSETQRNKGNFPGRFSGRQFSNSRSEMNVSTLELGDSALYLCASTGLAGGDNEQFFGPGTRLTVL.

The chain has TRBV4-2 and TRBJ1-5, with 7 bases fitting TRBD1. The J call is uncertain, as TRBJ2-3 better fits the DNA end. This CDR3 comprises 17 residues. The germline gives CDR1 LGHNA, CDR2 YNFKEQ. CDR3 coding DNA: TGTGCCAGCAGCCAAGATGGGCGACGGGACAGAAATCAGCCCCAGTATTTT. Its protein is CASSQDGRRDRNQPQYF.

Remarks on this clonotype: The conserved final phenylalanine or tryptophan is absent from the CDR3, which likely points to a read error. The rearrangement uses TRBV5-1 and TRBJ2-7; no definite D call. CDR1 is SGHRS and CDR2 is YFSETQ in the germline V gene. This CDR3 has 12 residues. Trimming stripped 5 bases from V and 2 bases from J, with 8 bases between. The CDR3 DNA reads TGCGCCAGCAGACAATCAGCCTACGAGCAGTACCTC. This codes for CASRQSAYEQYL.

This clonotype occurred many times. The CDR3 bases are TGTGCCAGCAGCTTAGAGGCGGGGGAGCGGGACAGCGAATTCTACGAGCAGTACTTC. It is translated as CASSLEAGERDSEFYEQYF. This rearrangement joins TRBV7-3 to TRBJ2-7; D could derive from TRBD1 or TRBD2 (7 bases each). Germline V gene lookup returns CDR1 SGHTA and CDR2 FQGTGA. The CDR3 length is 19 residues. The V and J ends lost 2 bases and 3 bases respectively, with 26 bases between them.

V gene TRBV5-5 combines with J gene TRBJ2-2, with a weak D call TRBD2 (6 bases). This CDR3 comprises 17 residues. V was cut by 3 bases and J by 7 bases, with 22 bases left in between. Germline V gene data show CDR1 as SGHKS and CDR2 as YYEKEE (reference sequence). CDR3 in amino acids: CASSWGTPGGVNGELFF. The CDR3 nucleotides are TGTGCCAGCAGCTGGGGTACCCCGGGCGGGGTGAACGGGGAGCTGTTTTTT.

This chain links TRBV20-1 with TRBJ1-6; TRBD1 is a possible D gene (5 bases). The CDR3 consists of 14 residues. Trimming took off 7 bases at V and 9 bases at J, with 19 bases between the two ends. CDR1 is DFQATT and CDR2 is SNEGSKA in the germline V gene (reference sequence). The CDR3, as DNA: TGCAGTGTCCCAGTCCGGGGCGAGGGTTCACCCCTCCACTTT. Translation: CSVPVRGEGSPLHF.

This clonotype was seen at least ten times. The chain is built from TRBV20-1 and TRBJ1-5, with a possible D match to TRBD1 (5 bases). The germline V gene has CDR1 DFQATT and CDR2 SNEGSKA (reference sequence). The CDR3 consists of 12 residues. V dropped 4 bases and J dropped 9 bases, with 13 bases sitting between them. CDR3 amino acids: CSATTGPGPQHF. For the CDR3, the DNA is TGCAGTGCTACAACAGGACCGGGGCCCCAGCATTTT.

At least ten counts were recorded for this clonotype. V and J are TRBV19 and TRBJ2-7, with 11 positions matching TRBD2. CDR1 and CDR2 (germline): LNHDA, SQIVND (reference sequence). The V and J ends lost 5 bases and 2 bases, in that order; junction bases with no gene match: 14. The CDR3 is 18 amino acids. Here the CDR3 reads CASSSIRRGTSGTYEQYF. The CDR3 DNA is TGTGCCAGTAGTTCGATCCGTCGGGGGACTAGCGGTACCTACGAGCAGTACTTC.

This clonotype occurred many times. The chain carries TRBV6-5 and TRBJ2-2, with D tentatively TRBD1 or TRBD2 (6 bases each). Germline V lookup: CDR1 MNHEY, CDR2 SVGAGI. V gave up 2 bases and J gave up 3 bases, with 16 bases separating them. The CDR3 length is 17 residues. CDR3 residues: CASSYGLRRGYTGELFF. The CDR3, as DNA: TGTGCCAGCAGTTACGGATTAAGGAGGGGGTACACCGGGGAGCTGTTTTTT.

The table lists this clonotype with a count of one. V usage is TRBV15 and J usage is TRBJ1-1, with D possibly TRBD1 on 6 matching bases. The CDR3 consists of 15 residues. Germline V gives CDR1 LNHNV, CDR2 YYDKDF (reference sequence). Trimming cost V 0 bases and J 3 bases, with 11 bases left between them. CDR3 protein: CATSRDLGGDTEAFF. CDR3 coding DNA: TGTGCCACCAGCAGAGATTTAGGGGGTGACACTGAAGCTTTCTTT.

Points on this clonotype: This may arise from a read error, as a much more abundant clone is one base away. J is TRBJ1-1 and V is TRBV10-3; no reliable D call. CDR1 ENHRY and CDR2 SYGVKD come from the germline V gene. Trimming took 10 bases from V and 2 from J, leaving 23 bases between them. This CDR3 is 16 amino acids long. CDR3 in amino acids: CASNYGVSLINTEAFF. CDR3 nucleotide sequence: TGTGCCAGCAATTATGGGGTCAGCCTCATAAACACTGAAGCTTTCTTT.

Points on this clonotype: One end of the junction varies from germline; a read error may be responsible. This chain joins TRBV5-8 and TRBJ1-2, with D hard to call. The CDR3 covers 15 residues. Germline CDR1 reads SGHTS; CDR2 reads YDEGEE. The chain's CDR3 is CASSSSRPVVYGYTF. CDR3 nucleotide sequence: TGCGCCAGCAGCTCTAGCAGACCCGTCGTCTATGGCTACACCTTC.

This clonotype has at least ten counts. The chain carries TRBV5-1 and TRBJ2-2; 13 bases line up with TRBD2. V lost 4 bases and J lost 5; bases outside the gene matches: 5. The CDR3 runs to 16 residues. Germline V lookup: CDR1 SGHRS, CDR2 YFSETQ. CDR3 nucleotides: TGCGCCAGCAGCCCCGGACTAGCGGGAGTGACCGGGGAGCTGTTTTTT. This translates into CASSPGLAGVTGELFF.

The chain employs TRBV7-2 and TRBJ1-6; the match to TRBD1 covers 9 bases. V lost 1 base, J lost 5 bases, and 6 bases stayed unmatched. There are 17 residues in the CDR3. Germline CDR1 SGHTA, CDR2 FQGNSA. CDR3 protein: CASSLGGTGTNNSPLHF. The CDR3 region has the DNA TGTGCCAGCAGCTTAGGTGGGACAGGGACAAATAATTCACCCCTCCACTTT.

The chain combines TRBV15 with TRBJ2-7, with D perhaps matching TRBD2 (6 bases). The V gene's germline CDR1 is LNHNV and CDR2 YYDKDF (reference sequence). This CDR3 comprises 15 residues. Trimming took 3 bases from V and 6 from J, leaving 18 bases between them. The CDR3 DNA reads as TGTGCCACCAGCAGCGCAGGAACTAGCCGGGCCGAGCAGTACTTC. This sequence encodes CATSSAGTSRAEQYF.

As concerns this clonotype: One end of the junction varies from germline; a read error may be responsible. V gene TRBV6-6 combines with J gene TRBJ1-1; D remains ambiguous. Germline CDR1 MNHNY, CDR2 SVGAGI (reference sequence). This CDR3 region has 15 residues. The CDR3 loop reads CASSPILRPGGEAFF. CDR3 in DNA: TGTGCCAGCAGTCCCATACTCCGACCTGGCGGTGAAGCCTTCTTT.

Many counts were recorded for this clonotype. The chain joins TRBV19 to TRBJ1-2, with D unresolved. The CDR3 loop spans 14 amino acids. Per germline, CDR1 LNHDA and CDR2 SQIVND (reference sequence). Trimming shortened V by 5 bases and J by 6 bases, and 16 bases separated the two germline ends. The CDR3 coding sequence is TGTGCCAGTAGTTGGAGGATAAGGGCGGATGGCTACACCTTC. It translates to CASSWRIRADGYTF.

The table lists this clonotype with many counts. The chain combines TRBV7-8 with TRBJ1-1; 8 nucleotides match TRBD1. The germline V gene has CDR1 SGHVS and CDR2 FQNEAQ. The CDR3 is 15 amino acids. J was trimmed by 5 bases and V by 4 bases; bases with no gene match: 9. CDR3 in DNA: TGTGCCAGCAGCTCTCTGACAGGGGTGGCGACTGAAGCTTTCTTT. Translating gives CASSSLTGVATEAFF.